The text below deals with one T cell receptor (beta chain). These data come from a study of blood T cell repertoires in COVID-19. Methods used by the authors: Amplification from reference gene primers served as the basis for estimated nucleated cell counts. Using immunoSEQ multiplex PCR, the repertoire was profiled, and TCRdb retains in-frame clones only, with some absent. The DNA was the basis for D and trimming; V, J and clone size are from that table. The sample carries 210,000 or so clones, approximately 80% recorded once. Germline V gene data show CDR1 as MNHEY and CDR2 as SVGEGT. The CDR3 is made up of 16 amino acids. V shed 6 bases, J shed 5 bases, and the junction held 15 bases outside the gene matches.

This rearrangement joins TRBV6-2 or TRBV6-3 to TRBJ2-5; 7 positions agree with TRBD2. This sequence was found in a human donor in a cohort sampled during active COVID-19. Sequencing used peripheral blood. CDR3 bases: TGTGCCAGCAGCGATAACGGCCGGACTAGAAAGGAGACCCAGTACTTC. Translated, it gives CASSDNGRTRKETQYF.